This T cell receptor (beta chain) was obtained from a study of blood T cell repertoires in COVID-19. The wider study: Acute and convalescent COVID-19 specimens originated in the United States, Italy and Spain.

Enrolment of Seattle patients took place during active infection, and they were followed longitudinally. Original processing notes: For nucleated cells, counts were estimated from reference gene primer amplification. The data were produced by immunoSEQ multiplex PCR, yet TCRdb's version contains in-frame clones alone and is incomplete. V and J calls plus clone size are reproduced from that table; the DNA served to infer D and trimming. The sample contains about 160,000 clones, about 90% of which appear only once. CDR1 is MRHNA and CDR2 is SNTAGT in the germline V gene. The length of the CDR3 is 15 residues. V was clipped by 3 bases and J by 5 bases; unmatched bases: 8.

This receptor was obtained from a man under 40 with COVID-19, enrolled during active disease. This chain connects TRBV6-4 to TRBJ2-7; 9 positions match TRBD2. The sequencing input was peripheral blood. The DNA of the CDR3 is TGTGCCAGCAGTGAGTTAGCGGGAGAGTTCAACGAGCAGTACTTC. Its translation: CASSELAGEFNEQYF.